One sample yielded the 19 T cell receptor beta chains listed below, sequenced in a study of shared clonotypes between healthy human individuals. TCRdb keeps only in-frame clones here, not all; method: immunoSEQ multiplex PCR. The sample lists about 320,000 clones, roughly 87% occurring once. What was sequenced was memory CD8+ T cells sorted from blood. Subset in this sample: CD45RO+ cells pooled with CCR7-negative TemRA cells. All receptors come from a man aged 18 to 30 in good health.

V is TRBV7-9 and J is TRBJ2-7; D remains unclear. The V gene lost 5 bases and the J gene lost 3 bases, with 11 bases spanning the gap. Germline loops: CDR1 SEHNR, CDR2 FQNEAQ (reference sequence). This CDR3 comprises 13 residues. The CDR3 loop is CASSHGVVYEQYF. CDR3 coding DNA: TGTGCCAGCAGCCATGGGGTAGTCTACGAGCAGTACTTC.

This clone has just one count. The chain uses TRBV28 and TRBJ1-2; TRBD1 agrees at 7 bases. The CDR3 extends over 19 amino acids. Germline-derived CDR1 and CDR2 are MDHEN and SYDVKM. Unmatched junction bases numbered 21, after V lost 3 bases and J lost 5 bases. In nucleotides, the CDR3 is TGTGCCAGCAGTTTTTTCTCGCGCGTCGTTGACAGGGCTGATTATGGCTACACCTTC. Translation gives CASSFFSRVVDRADYGYTF.

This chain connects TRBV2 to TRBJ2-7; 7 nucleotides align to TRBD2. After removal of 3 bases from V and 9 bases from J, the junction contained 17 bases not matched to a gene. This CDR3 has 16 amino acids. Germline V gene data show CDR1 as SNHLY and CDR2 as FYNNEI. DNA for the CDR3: TGTGCCAGCAGTGATTTACAGCGGGACGAGAGTACAGGGCAGTACTTC. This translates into CASSDLQRDESTGQYF.

The CDR3 here is CASSQGGGQWNYEQYF. The CDR3 coding sequence is TGCGCCAGCAGCCAAGGGGGCGGGCAATGGAACTACGAGCAGTACTTC. The chain links TRBV4-1 to TRBJ2-7; possibly TRBD1 or TRBD2 for D (5 bases each). The CDR3 consists of 16 residues. The germline CDR1 and CDR2 sequences are MGHRA and YSYEKL. The V and J ends lost 1 base and 3 bases respectively, with 16 bases between them.

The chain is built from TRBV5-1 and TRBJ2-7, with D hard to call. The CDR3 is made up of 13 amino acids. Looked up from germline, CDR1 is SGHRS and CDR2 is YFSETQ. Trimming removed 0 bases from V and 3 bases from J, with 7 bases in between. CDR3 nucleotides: TGCGCCAGCAGCTTGGATAACGACTACGAGCAGTACTTC. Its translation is CASSLDNDYEQYF.

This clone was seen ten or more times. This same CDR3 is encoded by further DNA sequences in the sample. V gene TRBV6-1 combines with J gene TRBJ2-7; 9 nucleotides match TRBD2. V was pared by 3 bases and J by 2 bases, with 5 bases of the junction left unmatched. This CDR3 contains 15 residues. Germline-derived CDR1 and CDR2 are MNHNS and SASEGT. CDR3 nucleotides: TGTGCCAGCAGTGAGGAAGTAGCGGGGGCCTACGAGCAGTACTTC. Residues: CASSEEVAGAYEQYF.

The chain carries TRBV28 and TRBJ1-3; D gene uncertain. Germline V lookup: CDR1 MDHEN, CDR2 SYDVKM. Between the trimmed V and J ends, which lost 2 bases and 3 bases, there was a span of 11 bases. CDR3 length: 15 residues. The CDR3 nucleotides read TGTGCCAGCAGTTTAGGCGCAGATCTTGGAAACACCATATATTTT. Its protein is CASSLGADLGNTIYF.

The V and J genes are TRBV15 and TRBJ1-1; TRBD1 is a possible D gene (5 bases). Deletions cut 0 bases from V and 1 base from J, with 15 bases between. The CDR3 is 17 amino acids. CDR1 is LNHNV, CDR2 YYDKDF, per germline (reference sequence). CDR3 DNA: TGTGCCACCAGCAGAGAAGAGGGGCCCCGAAGGAACACTGAAGCTTTCTTT. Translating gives CATSREEGPRRNTEAFF.

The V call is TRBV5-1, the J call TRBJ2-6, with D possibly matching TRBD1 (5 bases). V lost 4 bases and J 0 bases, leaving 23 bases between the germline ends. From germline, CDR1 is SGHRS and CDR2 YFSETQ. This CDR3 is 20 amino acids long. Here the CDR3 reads CASSPRMRDSLSSGANVLTF. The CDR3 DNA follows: TGCGCCAGCAGCCCGAGGATGCGTGACAGCCTATCCTCTGGGGCCAACGTCCTGACTTTC. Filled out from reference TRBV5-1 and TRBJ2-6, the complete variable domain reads KAGVTQTPRYLIKTRGQQVTLSCSPISGHRSVSWYQQTPGQGLQFLFEYFSETQRNKGNFPGRFSGRQFSNSRSEMNVSTLELGDSALYLCASSPRMRDSLSSGANVLTFGAGSRLTVL.

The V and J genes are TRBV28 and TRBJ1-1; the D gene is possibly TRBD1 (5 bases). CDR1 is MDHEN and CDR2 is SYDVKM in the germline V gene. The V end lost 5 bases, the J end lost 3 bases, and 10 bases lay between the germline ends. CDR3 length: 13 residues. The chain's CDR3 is CASSPVGDTEAFF. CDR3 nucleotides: TGTGCCAGCAGTCCTGTGGGGGACACTGAAGCTTTCTTT.

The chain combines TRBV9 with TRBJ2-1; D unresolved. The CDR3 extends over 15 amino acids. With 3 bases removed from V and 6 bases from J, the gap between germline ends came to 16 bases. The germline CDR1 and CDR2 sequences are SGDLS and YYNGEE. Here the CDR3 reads CASSAFLGPINEQFF. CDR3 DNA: TGTGCCAGCAGCGCCTTCCTGGGCCCGATCAATGAGCAGTTCTTC. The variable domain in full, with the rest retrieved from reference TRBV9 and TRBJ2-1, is DSGVTQTPKHLITATGQRVTLRCSPRSGDLSVYWYQQSLDQGLQFLIQYYNGEERAKGNILERFSAQQFPDLHSELNLSSLELGDSALYFCASSAFLGPINEQFFGPGTRLTVL.

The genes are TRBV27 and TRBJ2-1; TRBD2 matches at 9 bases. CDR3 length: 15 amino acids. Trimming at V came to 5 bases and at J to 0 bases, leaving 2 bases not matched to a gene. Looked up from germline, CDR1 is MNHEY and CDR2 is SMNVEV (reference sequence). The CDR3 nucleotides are TGTGCCAGCAGTGCTAGCGGGGTCTCCTACAATGAGCAGTTCTTC. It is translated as CASSASGVSYNEQFF.

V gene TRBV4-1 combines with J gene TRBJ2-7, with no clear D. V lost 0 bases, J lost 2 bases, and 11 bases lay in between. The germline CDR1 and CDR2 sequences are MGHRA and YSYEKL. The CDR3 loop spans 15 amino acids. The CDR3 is CASSQDLGLTYEQYF. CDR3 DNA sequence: TGCGCCAGCAGCCAAGATCTGGGGTTAACCTACGAGCAGTACTTC.

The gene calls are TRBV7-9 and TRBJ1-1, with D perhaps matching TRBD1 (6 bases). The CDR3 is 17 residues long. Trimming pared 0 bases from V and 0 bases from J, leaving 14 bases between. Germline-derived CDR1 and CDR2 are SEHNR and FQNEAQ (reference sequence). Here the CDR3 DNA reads TGTGCCAGCAGCTTAGCGGCCCCGAGGGGGATGAACACTGAAGCTTTCTTT. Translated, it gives CASSLAAPRGMNTEAFF.

The CDR3 region is CASSLGQGSNQPQHF. CDR3 bases: TGTGCCAGCAGCTTGGGTCAGGGGAGCAATCAGCCCCAGCATTTT. The genes are TRBV5-8 and TRBJ1-5, with D possibly TRBD1 on 6 matching bases. CDR1 and CDR2 from the germline V gene are SGHTS and YDEGEE. V gave up 0 bases and J gave up 1 base, with 8 bases separating them. The length of the CDR3 is 15 residues.

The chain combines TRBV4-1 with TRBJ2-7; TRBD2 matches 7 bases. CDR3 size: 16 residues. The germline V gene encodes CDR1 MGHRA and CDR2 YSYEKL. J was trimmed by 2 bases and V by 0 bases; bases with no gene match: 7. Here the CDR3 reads CASSQDLGLLTYEQYF. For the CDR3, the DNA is TGCGCCAGCAGCCAAGATTTGGGACTACTTACCTACGAGCAGTACTTC.

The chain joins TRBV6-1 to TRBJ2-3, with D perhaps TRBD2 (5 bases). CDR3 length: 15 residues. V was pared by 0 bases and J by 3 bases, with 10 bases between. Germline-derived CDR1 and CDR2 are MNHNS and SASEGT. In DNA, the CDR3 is TGTGCCAGCAGTGAAGCGGGAGTAGGGACAGATACGCAGTATTTT. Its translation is CASSEAGVGTDTQYF.

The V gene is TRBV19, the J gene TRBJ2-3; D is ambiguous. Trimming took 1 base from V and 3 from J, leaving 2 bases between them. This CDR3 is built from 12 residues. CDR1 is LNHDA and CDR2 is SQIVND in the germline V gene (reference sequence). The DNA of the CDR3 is TGTGCCAGTAGTATAGCTACAGATACGCAGTATTTT. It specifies CASSIATDTQYF.

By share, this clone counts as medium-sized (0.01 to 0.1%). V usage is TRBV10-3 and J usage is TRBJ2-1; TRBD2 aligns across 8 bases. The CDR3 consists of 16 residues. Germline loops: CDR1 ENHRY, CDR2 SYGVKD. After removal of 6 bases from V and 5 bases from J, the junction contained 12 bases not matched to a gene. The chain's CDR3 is CAISARDGRADNEQFF. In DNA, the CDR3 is TGTGCCATCAGCGCCCGCGACGGGAGGGCCGACAATGAGCAGTTCTTC.